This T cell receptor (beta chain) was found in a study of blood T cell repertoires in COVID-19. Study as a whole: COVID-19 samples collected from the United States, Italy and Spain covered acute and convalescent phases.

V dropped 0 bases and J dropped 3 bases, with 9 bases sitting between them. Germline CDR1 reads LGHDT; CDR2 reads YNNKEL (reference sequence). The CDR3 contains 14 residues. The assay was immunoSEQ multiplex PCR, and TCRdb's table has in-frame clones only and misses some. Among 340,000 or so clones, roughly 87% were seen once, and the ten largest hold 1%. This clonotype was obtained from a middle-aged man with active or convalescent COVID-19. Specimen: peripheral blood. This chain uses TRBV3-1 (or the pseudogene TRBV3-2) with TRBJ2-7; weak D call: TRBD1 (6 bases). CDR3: CASSQEQGRYEQYF. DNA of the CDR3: TGTGCCAGCAGCCAAGAGCAGGGGCGCTACGAGCAGTACTTC.